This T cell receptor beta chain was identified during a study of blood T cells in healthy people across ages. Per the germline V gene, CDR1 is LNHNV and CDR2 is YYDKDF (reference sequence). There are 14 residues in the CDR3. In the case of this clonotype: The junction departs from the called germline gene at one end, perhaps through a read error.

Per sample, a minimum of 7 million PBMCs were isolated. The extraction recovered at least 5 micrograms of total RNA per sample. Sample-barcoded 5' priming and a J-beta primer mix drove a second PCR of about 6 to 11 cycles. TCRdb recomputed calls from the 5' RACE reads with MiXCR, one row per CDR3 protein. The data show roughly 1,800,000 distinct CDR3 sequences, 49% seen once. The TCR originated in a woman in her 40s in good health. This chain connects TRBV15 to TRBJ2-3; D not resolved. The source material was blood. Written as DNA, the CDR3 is TGTGCCACCAGCACCCGGGCGTTATCAGATACGCGGTATTTT. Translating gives CATSTRALSDTRYF.